The sequence of this TCR beta chain was determined in a study of T cell responses to AZD1222 COVID-19 vaccine. Comment on this clone: The antigen is undetermined.

Profiled with immunoSEQ multiplex PCR; TCRdb holds only in-frame clones, not every one. In the table there are around 120,000 clones, about 90% of which are singletons. Study-level results: White British donors predominated, females outnumbered males, and clonal diversity was possibly underestimated. Breadth and depth of Spike-specific TCRs rose after two AZD1222 doses.

This clonotype was sampled from an adult in good health. The sequences come from peripheral blood, collected on day 0 of AZD1222 vaccination.

CDR3 residues: CASSPDRLGIQYF. For the CDR3, the DNA is TGTGCCAGCAGCCCCGACAGGTTGGGCATTCAGTACTTC. The chain links TRBV13 to TRBJ2-4; D may be TRBD1 (6 bases). The CDR3 loop spans 13 amino acids. Germline V gene lookup returns CDR1 PRHDT and CDR2 FYEKMQ (reference sequence). V lost 5 bases and J lost 9, with 14 bases in between.